This T cell receptor beta chain was sequenced for a study of CD8 T cells in Susac syndrome (dated by TCRdb to between 2018 and 2021). General notes on the study: Whether CD8+ T cell activation and differentiation in Susac syndrome was antigen driven was tested using repertoire sequencing. Clonality of the CD8+ T cell repertoire was compared between eleven to twelve healthy donors, 14 Susac syndrome patients and 15 multiple sclerosis patients.

Peripheral blood CD8+ and CD4+ T cells from healthy donors, Susac syndrome patients and multiple sclerosis patients were profiled by high-throughput TCR beta sequencing. Healthy donors were included as age- and sex-matched controls. CD8+ TEMRA cells were enriched by FACS, while bulk CD8+ and CD4+ T cells were purified by magnetic negative isolation. Blood was drawn into EDTA tubes, processed within 24 hours, and PBMCs were isolated by density gradient centrifugation. PBMCs intended for TCR sequencing were frozen in liquid nitrogen and were later thawed in a 37 degrees C water bath. The sorted or isolated CD4+, CD8+ and CD8+ TEMRA cells reached a purity of at least 90%. To note about this clonotype: Its antigen target is currently unknown. The record has no base qualities; no much larger clone is one base away.

RNA was extracted with the RNeasy kit and roughly 0.5 to 1 ug was reverse transcribed using random hexamers. TCR beta CDR3 regions were amplified with the immunoSEQ multiplex PCR assay covering 54 Vbeta and 13 Jbeta segments. Bias from PCR amplification was corrected by using a synthetic template baseline for primer optimization and for computational correction. As for the original processing: Reads were annotated to V, D and J genes according to IMGT and were analyzed with immunoSEQ Analyzer, with only productive sequences retained. Clonality was computed as one minus Shannon entropy normalized by log2 of the number of productive unique sequences. For each patient and control, public and private clones were evaluated among the 100 most prevalent clones. Clones were defined as Susac-specific when absent from the healthy and MS cohorts, from over 950 published viral clones and from other ImmuneACCESS disease sequences. The public reads were reprocessed in TCRdb via fastp at Q25 and MiXCR, keeping in-frame beta chains. Rows are combined by CDR3 protein, so each entry shows the most common genes and DNA. These V and J calls rely on TCRdb rather than the paper's analysis. For this sample the table gives some 90,000 distinct CDR3 sequences, of which roughly 91% were detected only once. The leading ten clones occupy approximately 0.31% of the sample.

Points the paper makes about the study in general: The TCR sequencing and HLA analysis was acknowledged to have included a relatively small number of individuals.

Sequencing was carried out using CD8+ T cells from PBMCs. The origin of this receptor is a human donor in good health.

Here is the DNA: TGTGCCAGCAGGACTACAGGGGATGAGCAGTTCTTC. It translates to CASRTTGDEQFF. In this chain, TRBV12-3 or TRBV12-4 is recombined with TRBJ2-1; TRBD1 matches 7 bases in the middle. Relative to germline, V is missing 6 bases and J is missing 8 bases, with 4 bases of the junction outside any gene match. Taken from cysteine to phenylalanine, the CDR3 has 12 residues. Of the read, only the CDR3 DNA is kept; its 36 bases are in frame from base 1.